The 32 T cell receptor beta chains below come from one sample, sequenced in a study of PD-L1 blockade in urothelial cancer (dated by TCRdb to about 2017). The time point label, as the study defines it: peripheral blood 6 weeks after treatment start. Library construction relied on the immunoSEQ multiplex PCR assay. TCRdb retrieved this table from immuneACCESS and kept in-frame rearrangements only. Not all clones are present; in checked studies, unresolved V genes account for under half, and no reason is known for the remainder. The sample data list some 51,000 clones, and about 88% of these were observed just once. The ten largest clones capture roughly 2.5% of the sample. The sequencing used PBMCs, collected around atezolizumab (anti-PD-L1) treatment. The receptors shown here come from a man in his 60s with urothelial cancer.

The rearrangement uses TRBV7-9 and TRBJ2-7, with 13 bases lining up with TRBD2. Germline trimming cut 4 bases from V and 4 bases from J; bases unmatched to any gene: 4. The CDR3 loop spans 15 amino acids. Per the germline V gene, CDR1 is SEHNR and CDR2 is FQNEAQ (reference sequence). CDR3 region: CASSSPTSGRYEQYF. DNA of the CDR3: TGTGCCAGCAGCTCGCCGACTAGCGGGAGGTACGAGCAGTACTTC.

V usage is TRBV2 and J usage is TRBJ2-5; tentatively, D is TRBD2 (6 bases). Germline-derived CDR1 and CDR2 are SNHLY and FYNNEI. Between the trimmed V and J ends, which lost 3 bases and 1 base, there was a span of 21 bases. The CDR3 extends over 18 amino acids. The CDR3 region has the DNA TGTGCCAGCAGTGAGGTGGGAGCGGGTGGGGGGACCCAAGAGACCCAGTACTTC. This encodes CASSEVGAGGGTQETQYF.

V gene TRBV18 combines with J gene TRBJ2-3; 7 bases match TRBD2. J lost 4 bases, V lost 3 bases, and 7 bases had no gene match. Germline-derived CDR1 and CDR2 are KGHSH and LQKENI. The length of the CDR3 is 15 residues. The CDR3 loop is CASSPAGAGADTQYF. CDR3 DNA: TGTGCCAGCTCACCGGCGGGAGCTGGGGCAGATACGCAGTATTTT.

Here the CDR3 reads CASSLGDTEAFF. In nucleotides, the CDR3 is TGTGCCAGCAGCTTAGGGGACACTGAAGCTTTCTTT. The genes are TRBV5-4 and TRBJ1-1; D may be TRBD1 (5 bases). Trimming took off 2 bases at V and 3 bases at J, with 5 bases between the two ends. The CDR3 contains 12 residues. From germline, CDR1 is SGHNT and CDR2 YYREEE (reference sequence).

V usage is TRBV5-1 and J usage is TRBJ1-4, with 7 bases aligning to TRBD1. V gave up 5 bases and J gave up 8 bases; unmatched junction bases: 9. CDR3 length equals 14 residues. Germline values: CDR1 SGHRS, CDR2 YFSETQ. The CDR3 reads CASSSGQAAEKLFF. As DNA, the CDR3 is TGCGCCAGCAGTAGCGGACAGGCCGCGGAAAAACTGTTTTTT.

This chain uses TRBV7-2 with TRBJ2-5; the D gene is possibly TRBD2 (6 bases). The CDR3 runs 16 residues. Germline CDR1 SGHTA, CDR2 FQGNSA. The V end lost 5 bases, the J end lost 0 bases, and 16 bases lay between the germline ends. CDR3 nucleotide sequence: TGTGCCAGCAGCCGCCTTGCTGGGGGGTACCAAGAGACCCAGTACTTC. Protein product: CASSRLAGGYQETQYF.

The rearrangement links TRBV6-5 to TRBJ2-3, with D maybe TRBD1 (6 bases). V dropped 4 bases and J dropped 4 bases, with 12 bases sitting between them. The germline V gene has CDR1 MNHEY and CDR2 SVGAGI. This CDR3 has 14 residues. DNA of the CDR3: TGTGCCAGCAGTTCATTGGGGGCGGCAGATACGCAGTATTTT. This sequence encodes CASSSLGAADTQYF.

The chain links TRBV11-3 to TRBJ1-1, with 8 bases that match TRBD1. The germline gives CDR1 SGHNT, CDR2 YENEEA. The CDR3 has 13 residues. J gave up 6 bases and V 4 bases, and 4 bases lay outside the gene matches. CDR3 sequence reads: CASSSLTGAEAFF. CDR3 nucleotides: TGTGCCAGCAGCTCATTGACAGGGGCTGAAGCTTTCTTT.

V and J are TRBV10-3 and TRBJ1-3; no reliable D call. V was cut by 5 bases and J by 2 bases, with 10 bases left in between. The CDR3 totals 14 residues. Germline loops: CDR1 ENHRY, CDR2 SYGVKD. CDR3 region: CAISTPGAGNTIYF. Here the CDR3 DNA reads TGTGCCATCAGTACCCCGGGAGCTGGAAACACCATATATTTT.

This rearrangement joins TRBV7-8 to TRBJ1-6, with a weak D call TRBD1 (6 bases). The germline CDR1 and CDR2 sequences are SGHVS and FQNEAQ. V was clipped by 5 bases and J by 5 bases, with 10 bases between them. The CDR3 runs to 14 residues. In DNA, the CDR3 is TGTGCCAGCAGCAACCGGGACAATAATTCACCCCTCCACTTT. Protein: CASSNRDNNSPLHF.

The chain is built from TRBV5-6 and TRBJ2-3; possibly TRBD2 for D (7 bases). V was shortened by 2 bases and J by 1 base, with 17 bases between the two germline ends. The CDR3 contains 17 residues. Germline CDR1 is SGHDT and CDR2 is YYEEEE. DNA for the CDR3: TGTGCCAGCAGCTTCATGGGAGGGGGGACTGGCACAGATACGCAGTATTTT. As protein: CASSFMGGGTGTDTQYF.

The chain combines TRBV18 with TRBJ2-3; D gene uncertain. Germline V CDR1 and CDR2: KGHSH, LQKENI. The CDR3 consists of 15 residues. Trimming left V 0 bases short and J 0 bases short, with 7 bases between. In DNA, the CDR3 is TGTGCCAGCTCACCACCGTCCAGGAGCACAGATACGCAGTATTTT. Protein product: CASSPPSRSTDTQYF.

The chain is built from TRBV9 and TRBJ2-1, with TRBD2 matching 14 bases. Germline lookup yields CDR1 SGDLS and CDR2 YYNGEE. Unmatched junction bases numbered 5, after V lost 3 bases and J lost 6 bases. The CDR3 consists of 16 residues. This CDR3 is CASSARTSGGFNEQFF. The CDR3 DNA follows: TGTGCCAGCAGCGCGCGGACTAGCGGGGGGTTCAATGAGCAGTTCTTC.

The chain employs TRBV16 and TRBJ2-7, with D possibly TRBD2 on 6 matching bases. Germline V gives CDR1 KGHSY, CDR2 FQNENV. Trimming left V 4 bases short and J 1 base short, with 11 bases between. The CDR3 sequence is 14 residues long. CDR3 nucleotide sequence: TGTGCCAGCAGCCCCGACGGGGGTTCCTACGAGCAGTACTTC. This sequence encodes CASSPDGGSYEQYF.

The chain carries TRBV19 and TRBJ2-7, with 7 bases lining up with TRBD1. The CDR3 spans 14 residues. In germline, CDR1 is LNHDA, CDR2 SQIVND (reference sequence). The V segment lost 6 bases and the J segment 2 bases; nucleotides outside the gene matches: 7. DNA for the CDR3: TGTGCCAGTAGGGTTCGACAGGGCCCCTACGAGCAGTACTTC. Translation: CASRVRQGPYEQYF.

This rearrangement joins TRBV4-2 to TRBJ1-1; D is possibly TRBD1 (5 bases). V dropped 5 bases and J dropped 1 base, with 11 bases sitting between them. This CDR3 has 14 amino acids. Looked up from germline, CDR1 is LGHNA and CDR2 is YNFKEQ. CDR3 DNA: TGTGCCAGCAGCGCTGCTAGGGGGAACACTGAAGCTTTCTTT. It translates to CASSAARGNTEAFF.

There are a few counts of this clone. The rearrangement uses TRBV6-1 and TRBJ1-6; D unresolved. This CDR3 spans 14 amino acids. Trimming stripped 7 bases from V and 10 bases from J, with 17 bases between. Germline lookup yields CDR1 MNHNS and CDR2 SASEGT. CDR3 loop: CASTMAWGDSPLHF. CDR3 DNA: TGTGCCAGCACCATGGCCTGGGGAGACTCACCCCTCCACTTT.

The CDR3: CASSSGQGAAGANVLTF. CDR3 DNA sequence: TGTGCCAGCAGCTCGGGGCAGGGGGCAGCTGGGGCCAACGTCCTGACTTTC. V is TRBV5-4 and J is TRBJ2-6; 8 bases are shared with TRBD1. The CDR3 is 17 residues long. V dropped 3 bases and J dropped 2; count of bases not matched to a gene: 7. The germline CDR1 and CDR2 sequences are SGHNT and YYREEE (reference sequence).

The J gene is TRBJ2-2, the V gene TRBV18; 7 nucleotides agree with TRBD2. CDR1 KGHSH and CDR2 LQKENI come from the germline V gene. The trim removed 0 bases at V and 4 bases at J, leaving 5 bases unmatched. The CDR3 extends over 16 amino acids. The CDR3 nucleotides read TGTGCCAGCTCACCACCGGGACTACGTACCACCGGGGAGCTGTTTTTT. This sequence encodes CASSPPGLRTTGELFF.

The chain carries TRBV12-5 and TRBJ2-1; 9 nucleotides agree with TRBD1. The germline V gene has CDR1 LGHNT and CDR2 FRNRAP. There are 13 residues in the CDR3. The junction had 6 bases not matched to a gene; V was cut back by 8 bases and J by 7 bases. This chain's CDR3 is CASLGTGFNEQFF. CDR3 in DNA: TGTGCTAGTCTGGGGACAGGGTTTAATGAGCAGTTCTTC.

The chain carries TRBV9 and TRBJ2-3, with 14 nucleotides matching TRBD2. Trimming at V came to 0 bases and at J to 2 bases, leaving 2 bases not matched to a gene. The CDR3 runs to 17 residues. The germline V gene has CDR1 SGDLS and CDR2 YYNGEE. CDR3 sequence reads: CASSVATSGGATDTQYF. CDR3 sequence (DNA): TGTGCCAGCAGCGTAGCGACTAGCGGGGGGGCCACAGATACGCAGTATTTT. Full variable domain (missing parts from reference TRBV9 and TRBJ2-3): DSGVTQTPKHLITATGQRVTLRCSPRSGDLSVYWYQQSLDQGLQFLIQYYNGEERAKGNILERFSAQQFPDLHSELNLSSLELGDSALYFCASSVATSGGATDTQYFGPGTRLTVL.

The CDR3 is CASSLVLSGYSNQPQHF. DNA of the CDR3: TGTGCCAGCAGCTTAGTACTCAGCGGTTATAGCAATCAGCCCCAGCATTTT. V is TRBV11-3 and J is TRBJ1-5, with D unresolved. V shed 1 base and J shed 0 bases, with 13 bases lying between them. This CDR3 is built from 17 residues. Germline V lookup: CDR1 SGHNT, CDR2 YENEEA.

The chain has TRBV6-1 and TRBJ2-7, with a possible D match to TRBD1 (6 bases). Germline V CDR1 and CDR2: MNHNS, SASEGT. The CDR3 runs 14 residues. V lost 2 bases and J 4 bases, leaving 12 bases between the germline ends. CDR3 sequence (DNA): TGTGCCAGCAGTGAAATAGGACAGACTTACGAGCAGTACTTC. This sequence encodes CASSEIGQTYEQYF.

This rearrangement joins TRBV6-1 to TRBJ2-2; D is perhaps TRBD2 (7 bases). The length of the CDR3 is 15 residues. CDR1 is MNHNS and CDR2 is SASEGT in the germline V gene. The germline V and J ends were trimmed by 7 bases and 5 bases, with 17 bases remaining between them. The CDR3 nucleotides read TGTGCCAGCACTGCCCCACAGGGAGGGACCGGGGAGCTGTTTTTT. Its protein is CASTAPQGGTGELFF.

The rearrangement joins TRBV7-8 to TRBJ2-4, with D maybe TRBD2 (8 bases). The CDR3 has 19 amino acids. The ends were cut back, 5 bases at V and 1 base at J, with 24 bases in the middle. Germline V gene lookup returns CDR1 SGHVS and CDR2 FQNEAQ. The chain's CDR3 is CASSLNRFLAGQAKNIQYF. CDR3 bases: TGTGCCAGCAGCCTAAACCGATTTTTAGCGGGACAGGCCAAAAACATTCAGTACTTC. Complete variable domain (other parts from reference TRBV7-8 and TRBJ2-4): GAGVSQSPRYKVAKRGQDVALRCDPISGHVSLFWYQQALGQGPEFLTYFQNEAQLDKSGLPSDRFFAERPEGSVSTLKIQRTQQEDSAVYLCASSLNRFLAGQAKNIQYFGAGTRLSVL.

This chain links TRBV19 with TRBJ2-7; D may be TRBD1 (6 bases). Trimming cost V 2 bases and J 7 bases, with 15 bases left between them. The CDR3 is made up of 14 amino acids. Germline V gene lookup returns CDR1 LNHDA and CDR2 SQIVND (reference sequence). The CDR3 nucleotides are TGTGCCAGTAGTATAACAGGGATTTTATCGGAGCAGTACTTC. It specifies CASSITGILSEQYF.

The rearrangement links TRBV5-4 to TRBJ1-2, with D possibly matching TRBD1 (5 bases). The CDR3 loop spans 13 amino acids. The V gene lost 6 bases and the J gene lost 8 bases, with 17 bases spanning the gap. CDR1 is SGHNT, CDR2 YYREEE, per germline (reference sequence). CDR3 DNA: TGTGCCAGCACTCCGGCCGGGGGTATGGGCTACACCTTC. Translating it yields CASTPAGGMGYTF.

The chain combines TRBV30 with TRBJ1-2; the D gene is possibly TRBD1 (6 bases). The CDR3 length is 14 residues. V was shortened by 6 bases and J by 5 bases, with 19 bases between the two germline ends. The germline V gene has CDR1 GTSNPN and CDR2 SVGIG (reference sequence). CDR3 DNA: TGTGCCTGCGGGGGGCGCCACCGAGCTTATGGCTACACCTTC. It specifies CACGGRHRAYGYTF.

This chain joins TRBV2 and TRBJ1-2, with 7 nucleotides matching TRBD1. This CDR3 region has 13 residues. CDR1 is SNHLY, CDR2 FYNNEI, per germline. Trimming removed 5 bases from V and 4 bases from J; junction bases left unmatched: 4. The CDR3: CASSRQGAYGYTF. The DNA of the CDR3 is TGTGCCAGCAGTCGACAGGGTGCCTATGGCTACACCTTC.

The chain couples TRBV5-1 to TRBJ2-3; TRBD2 is a possible D gene (6 bases). Germline CDR1 and CDR2: SGHRS and YFSETQ. This CDR3 contains 17 residues. V was shortened by 4 bases and J by 4 bases, with 22 bases between the two germline ends. The CDR3 bases are TGCGCCAGCAGCGCCTGGCCCGGGAGACTAGGCGCAGATACGCAGTATTTT. This sequence encodes CASSAWPGRLGADTQYF. Together with reference TRBV5-1 and TRBJ2-3, the CDR3 gives the full variable domain: KAGVTQTPRYLIKTRGQQVTLSCSPISGHRSVSWYQQTPGQGLQFLFEYFSETQRNKGNFPGRFSGRQFSNSRSEMNVSTLELGDSALYLCASSAWPGRLGADTQYFGPGTRLTVL.

The chain has TRBV4-2 and TRBJ2-1; 10 nucleotides match TRBD2. The CDR3 sequence is 16 residues long. Germline V gene lookup returns CDR1 LGHNA and CDR2 YNFKEQ. The J segment lost 8 bases and the V segment lost 3 bases, leaving 10 bases of the junction unmatched. The CDR3 nucleotides are TGTGCCAGCAGCCAGCAGATAGCGGGGGGATGGGATGAGCAGTTCTTC. It translates to CASSQQIAGGWDEQFF.

This rearrangement joins TRBV29-1 to TRBJ1-1; weak D call: TRBD1 (5 bases). This CDR3 contains 13 residues. The germline V gene encodes CDR1 SQVTM and CDR2 ANQGSEA. The germline V and J ends were trimmed by 0 bases and 8 bases, with 13 bases remaining between them. The CDR3 region is CSVEDRYGGEAFF. CDR3 nucleotide sequence: TGCAGCGTTGAAGATCGATATGGGGGGGAAGCTTTCTTT. The full variable domain, its missing parts supplied by reference TRBV29-1 and TRBJ1-1, is SAVISQKPSRDICQRGTSLTIQCQVDSQVTMMFWYRQQPGQSLTLIATANQGSEATYESGFVIDKFPISRPNLTFSTLTVSNMSPEDSSIYLCSVEDRYGGEAFFGQGTRLTVV.